These 30 T cell receptor beta chains were all obtained from the same sample, sequenced in a study of T cell repertoires in cytomegalovirus infection. TCRdb reprocessed the reads via MiXCR and lists one record per CDR3 protein. The repertoire holds around 100,000 distinct CDR3 sequences, with under 45% as singletons. Their antigens are not known. Sequencing was performed on CD8+ T cells from cultured PBMCs, taken from culture after CMV antigen stimulation. These receptors all stem from a human donor in good health (CMV status not recorded). Some clones in this sample may be carry-over from other donors' samples.

This chain connects TRBV24-1 to TRBJ2-1; D gene uncertain. Per germline, CDR1 KGHDR and CDR2 SFDVKD. There are 16 residues in the CDR3. The V gene lost 0 bases and the J gene lost 2 bases, with 10 bases spanning the gap. The CDR3 region has the DNA TGTGCCACCAGTGATTTGCAAACGGGTCCCTACAATGAGCAGTTCTTC. This gives the protein CATSDLQTGPYNEQFF.

This chain joins TRBV5-6 and TRBJ1-4; TRBD1 matches 9 bases. The CDR3 is 17 residues long. Losses at the gene ends were 3 bases for V and 0 bases for J; bases not matched to a gene: 6. Germline CDR1 reads SGHDT; CDR2 reads YYEEEE. The CDR3 region has the DNA TGTGCCAGCAGCTCTGGACAGGGGTTGACAACTAATGAAAAACTGTTTTTT. Its translation is CASSSGQGLTTNEKLFF.

The chain employs TRBV5-4 and TRBJ2-5; either TRBD1 or TRBD2 may supply D (5 bases each). The V gene's germline CDR1 is SGHNT and CDR2 YYREEE (reference sequence). There are 14 residues in the CDR3. V shed 6 bases and J shed 5 bases, with 17 bases lying between them. For the CDR3, the DNA is TGTGCCAGCACCTGGGGACCCGGGGAGGAGACCCAGTACTTC. Translating it yields CASTWGPGEETQYF.

V is TRBV5-1 and J is TRBJ2-3; TRBD1 matches at 8 bases. With V trimmed by 1 base and J by 2 bases, 3 bases remained unmatched. From germline, CDR1 is SGHRS and CDR2 YFSETQ. The CDR3 extends over 15 amino acids. CDR3 protein: CASSLRTGSTDTQYF. For the CDR3, the DNA is TGCGCCAGCAGCTTGAGGACAGGGTCCACAGATACGCAGTATTTT.

The gene calls are TRBV10-3 and TRBJ2-7, with TRBD1 identical over 11 bases. Germline assignment: CDR1 ENHRY and CDR2 SYGVKD. There are 15 residues in the CDR3. J was trimmed by 0 bases and V by 2 bases; bases with no gene match: 0. This chain's CDR3 is CAISEGTGGSYEQYF. The CDR3 DNA reads TGTGCCATCAGTGAGGGGACAGGGGGCTCCTACGAGCAGTACTTC.

V usage is TRBV6-5 and J usage is TRBJ2-1, with 12 positions matching TRBD1. Germline-derived CDR1 and CDR2 are MNHEY and SVGAGI. Trimming took 8 bases from V and 7 from J; bases not matched to a gene: 6. The CDR3 runs 14 residues. The CDR3 is CASSPGQGANEQFF. CDR3 nucleotides: TGTGCCAGCTCTCCGGGACAGGGGGCGAATGAGCAGTTCTTC.

This clonotype was recorded a few times. The chain links TRBV24-1 to TRBJ2-3; the D call may be TRBD1 or TRBD2 (6 bases each). The V end was cut by 2 bases, the J end by 2 bases, with 13 bases between. The germline V gene encodes CDR1 KGHDR and CDR2 SFDVKD. CDR3 size: 16 residues. CDR3 residues: CATSDSRGEVTDTQYF. CDR3 nucleotide sequence: TGTGCCACCAGTGATTCAAGGGGGGAGGTCACAGATACGCAGTATTTT.

The rearrangement joins TRBV5-1 to TRBJ2-7, with D possibly being TRBD1 (6 bases). The V end was cut by 4 bases, the J end by 5 bases, with 22 bases between. This CDR3 region has 16 residues. The V gene's germline CDR1 is SGHRS and CDR2 YFSETQ. The CDR3 DNA reads TGCGCCAGCAGCCCCTATGAACAGGGATCTGGCCACGAGCAGTACTTC. Translation: CASSPYEQGSGHEQYF.

This clonotype was observed a few times. The chain carries TRBV7-2 and TRBJ1-3; D not resolved. This CDR3 has 16 amino acids. In germline, CDR1 is SGHTA, CDR2 FQGNSA. V was trimmed by 4 bases and J by 4 bases, leaving 17 bases between them. CDR3 nucleotides: TGTGCCAGCAGCTCCCATGCCTGGGATTCCGGAAACACCATATATTTT. Amino acids: CASSSHAWDSGNTIYF.

This clonotype was found a few times. Here the CDR3 DNA reads TGTGCCAGCAGCTCTGGGGACGGACTGAACACTGAAGCTTTCTTT. This translates into CASSSGDGLNTEAFF. The chain uses TRBV7-6 and TRBJ1-1, with TRBD1 as a possible D gene (5 bases). This CDR3 comprises 15 residues. CDR1 is SGHVS and CDR2 is FNYEAQ in the germline V gene. V was cut by 4 bases and J by 0 bases, with 12 bases left in between.

V gene TRBV12-3 or TRBV12-4 combines with J gene TRBJ2-3; TRBD1 matches at 8 bases. With 4 bases clipped from V and 1 base from J, the junction kept 4 bases outside the gene matches. The CDR3 contains 15 residues. The CDR3 loop reads CASSSGQGGTDTQYF. CDR3 in DNA: TGTGCCAGCAGTTCCGGACAGGGAGGCACAGATACGCAGTATTTT.

The chain combines TRBV28 with TRBJ2-2; D ambiguous. The CDR3 consists of 14 residues. With 7 bases removed from V and 3 bases from J, the gap between germline ends came to 12 bases. Looked up from germline, CDR1 is MDHEN and CDR2 is SYDVKM. The CDR3 DNA sequence: TGTGCCAGCACCCTCGGGTTTCACACCGGGGAGCTGTTTTTT. Translated: CASTLGFHTGELFF.

This clonotype was counted a few times. The rearrangement links TRBV2 to TRBJ1-1; 8 nucleotides match TRBD1. CDR3 size: 18 residues. Looked up from germline, CDR1 is SNHLY and CDR2 is FYNNEI. V trimming: 5 bases; J trimming: 0 bases; junction bases outside the gene matches: 14. CDR3 sequence (DNA): TGTGCCAGCAGTCGAGAGGTAGGACAGGGACTCATGAACACTGAAGCTTTCTTT. Translating gives CASSREVGQGLMNTEAFF.

This clonotype was picked up a small number of times. The rearrangement links TRBV2 to TRBJ2-1, with 8 positions matching TRBD1. This CDR3 comprises 12 residues. The germline V gene has CDR1 SNHLY and CDR2 FYNNEI. Trimming at V came to 5 bases and at J to 15 bases, leaving 9 bases not matched to a gene. The CDR3 DNA reads as TGTGCCAGCAGTTTTCGAGTGACAGGGGCGTTCTTC. It codes for CASSFRVTGAFF.

V is TRBV4-1 and J is TRBJ2-2; the match to TRBD1 covers 7 bases. The germline V gene has CDR1 MGHRA and CDR2 YSYEKL. V dropped 1 base and J dropped 7; count of bases not matched to a gene: 9. The CDR3 extends over 16 amino acids. CDR3 amino acids: CASSQAQGGGGGELFF. The DNA for the CDR3 is TGCGCCAGCAGCCAAGCCCAAGGGGGCGGTGGCGGGGAGCTGTTTTTT.

The chain links TRBV12-3 or TRBV12-4 to TRBJ2-3; the match to TRBD2 covers 12 bases. This CDR3 contains 16 residues. J gave up 3 bases and V 5 bases, and 6 bases lay outside the gene matches. The CDR3 bases are TGTGCCAGCAGTGGACCTAGCGGGGGGGATACAGATACGCAGTATTTT. Amino acid sequence: CASSGPSGGDTDTQYF.

The V call is TRBV20-1, the J call TRBJ2-7, with D maybe TRBD2 (5 bases). Germline CDR1 and CDR2: DFQATT and SNEGSKA (reference sequence). V gave up 5 bases and J gave up 3 bases, with 20 bases separating them. This CDR3 comprises 15 residues. In nucleotides, the CDR3 is TGCAGTGCTGTGGATGAAGCGGTCCATGTCTACGAGCAGTACTTC. Its translation is CSAVDEAVHVYEQYF.

This chain links TRBV6-1 with TRBJ2-2; the D is unclear. Trimming removed 7 bases at V and 4 bases at J, with 7 bases between. CDR1 MNHNS and CDR2 SASEGT come from the germline V gene. The CDR3 runs 12 residues. The CDR3 protein is CASMRLTGELFF. CDR3 DNA sequence: TGTGCCAGCATGAGGCTCACCGGGGAGCTGTTTTTT.

The chain uses TRBV29-1 and TRBJ1-1; D may be TRBD1 (5 bases). The CDR3 is 16 amino acids. Germline CDR1 and CDR2: SQVTM and ANQGSEA. Trimming shortened V by 6 bases and J by 0 bases, and 20 bases separated the two germline ends. The CDR3 sequence: CSVHRLGVGMNTEAFF. For the CDR3, the DNA is TGCAGCGTCCACAGGTTGGGGGTTGGGATGAACACTGAAGCTTTCTTT.

V and J are TRBV7-9 and TRBJ2-1; D is unclear. The CDR3 is 15 amino acids. Germline V gives CDR1 SEHNR, CDR2 FQNEAQ (reference sequence). The V and J ends lost 3 bases and 5 bases respectively, with 14 bases between them. As DNA, the CDR3 is TGTGCCAGCAGCTTTAGCACAACCCTAAACAATGAGCAGTTCTTC. As protein: CASSFSTTLNNEQFF.

V gene TRBV9 combines with J gene TRBJ2-7, with 12 positions matching TRBD1. The CDR3 is 15 residues long. The V gene's germline CDR1 is SGDLS and CDR2 YYNGEE. V shed 0 bases and J 6 bases; nucleotides not matched to a gene: 4. The CDR3, as DNA: TGTGCCAGCAGCGTAGCTGGGACAGGGGGCCTCGAGCAGTACTTC. Amino acids: CASSVAGTGGLEQYF.

The chain couples TRBV18 to TRBJ2-7; D not resolved. This CDR3 contains 14 residues. CDR1 and CDR2 from the germline V gene are KGHSH and LQKENI. V was shortened by 1 base and J by 0 bases, with 7 bases between the two germline ends. The CDR3 protein is CASSPLDSSYEQYF. The CDR3 DNA reads as TGTGCCAGCTCACCACTCGATAGCTCCTACGAGCAGTACTTC.

The chain recombines TRBV6-5 with TRBJ2-1; D may correspond to TRBD1 or TRBD2 (5 bases each). The V end lost 2 bases, the J end lost 4 bases, and 15 bases lay between the germline ends. This CDR3 is built from 16 residues. The germline V gene encodes CDR1 MNHEY and CDR2 SVGAGI. The CDR3 DNA is TGTGCCAGCAGTTACGGGGGTGGGGGTGATTACAATGAGCAGTTCTTC. Protein: CASSYGGGGDYNEQFF.

The chain carries TRBV12-3 or TRBV12-4 and TRBJ2-3; perhaps D is TRBD1 or TRBD2 (5 bases each). V lost 3 bases, J lost 5 bases, and 15 bases lay in between. CDR3 length equals 15 residues. CDR3 nucleotide sequence: TGTGCCAGCAGTTTCGGTTCTACTAGGGGAGATACGCAGTATTTT. Protein sequence: CASSFGSTRGDTQYF.

This clonotype appeared a few times. The CDR3 sequence: CASSSLTVDAETQYF. The CDR3 DNA reads TGTGCCAGCAGCTCCCTTACCGTGGATGCGGAGACCCAGTACTTC. V is TRBV7-6 and J is TRBJ2-5; D is uncertain. Germline-derived CDR1 and CDR2 are SGHVS and FNYEAQ. V was trimmed by 4 bases and J by 5 bases, leaving 17 bases between them. This CDR3 is 15 amino acids long.

This clonotype was seen once. The genes are TRBV6-2 or TRBV6-3 and TRBJ2-5, with 7 bases lining up with TRBD1. V trimming: 2 bases; J trimming: 1 base; junction bases outside the gene matches: 7. The CDR3 has 16 residues. The germline V gene has CDR1 MNHEY and CDR2 SVGEGT. CDR3 sequence: CASSYARGGIQETQYF. The CDR3 nucleotides read TGTGCCAGCAGTTACGCACGAGGGGGCATCCAAGAGACCCAGTACTTC.

This clonotype occurred a few times. V usage is TRBV2 and J usage is TRBJ2-1; TRBD2 is a possible D gene (6 bases). This CDR3 has 17 amino acids. Germline V gives CDR1 SNHLY, CDR2 FYNNEI. Trimming took off 3 bases at V and 7 bases at J, with 22 bases between the two ends. The CDR3 DNA is TGTGCCAGCAGTGACGTAGCCCCGGGAGAAAATCGGAATGAGCAGTTCTTC. Protein: CASSDVAPGENRNEQFF.

The chain has TRBV7-9 and TRBJ2-7; 9 positions match TRBD1. The germline gives CDR1 SEHNR, CDR2 FQNEAQ (reference sequence). Germline trimming cut 4 bases from V and 5 bases from J; bases unmatched to any gene: 9. The CDR3 has 15 residues. CDR3 region: CASSWAGTGMDEQYF. CDR3 bases: TGTGCCAGCAGCTGGGCCGGGACAGGGATGGACGAGCAGTACTTC.

This clonotype turned up a few times. V gene TRBV7-2 combines with J gene TRBJ1-2; D call uncertain. Germline V gene lookup returns CDR1 SGHTA and CDR2 FQGNSA. The CDR3 covers 12 residues. The V end lost 3 bases, the J end lost 8 bases, and 10 bases lay between the germline ends. The CDR3 here is CASSFRGSGYTF. Written as DNA, the CDR3 is TGTGCCAGCAGCTTTAGAGGGAGCGGCTACACCTTC.

This clonotype came up a few times. The rearrangement links TRBV12-3 or TRBV12-4 to TRBJ2-2; 11 positions match TRBD1. The V gene end was trimmed by 2 bases and the J gene end by 4 bases; junction bases not matched to a gene: 6. The CDR3 covers 17 residues. The CDR3 region has the DNA TGTGCCAGCAGTTTACCCCGGGACAGGGGGGCCACCGGGGAGCTGTTTTTT. Translated: CASSLPRDRGATGELFF.